These 21 T cell receptor beta chains originate from one sample sequenced in a study of T cells after yellow fever vaccination. TCRdb passed the 5' RACE reads through MiXCR, listing each CDR3 protein once. Altogether about 330,000 distinct CDR3 sequences are present, around 8.1% being singletons, with the ten largest covering roughly 18%. This material consisted of PBMCs, taken about 41 days after the first yellow fever vaccination. The receptors stem from a man aged 18 to 29 who received the YFV17D yellow fever vaccine.

This clonotype has just a few counts. The genes are TRBV6-2 or TRBV6-3 and TRBJ1-1, with D possibly TRBD1 on 5 matching bases. Deletions cut 7 bases from V and 8 bases from J, with 11 bases between. Germline CDR1 MNHEY, CDR2 SVGEGT. CDR3 length: 11 residues. The CDR3 bases are TGTGCCAGCACTTGGGGCGTGGAAGCTTTCTTT. Translation gives CASTWGVEAFF.

This clonotype was seen more than once but under ten times. The gene calls are TRBV7-2 and TRBJ2-1; D is possibly TRBD1 (5 bases). The ends were cut back, 2 bases at V and 8 bases at J, with 7 bases in the middle. In germline, CDR1 is SGHTA, CDR2 FQGNSA. This CDR3 is built from 12 residues. The CDR3 loop is CASSLRGHEQFF. The CDR3 DNA is TGTGCCAGCAGCTTAAGGGGCCATGAGCAGTTCTTC.

This chain uses TRBV6-1 with TRBJ1-2, with D unclear. CDR3 length: 14 amino acids. Germline values: CDR1 MNHNS, CDR2 SASEGT. Trimming stripped 7 bases from V and 2 bases from J, with 14 bases between. The CDR3 reads CASTKDGRNYGYTF. The CDR3 DNA sequence: TGTGCCAGCACCAAGGACGGACGGAACTATGGCTACACCTTC.

This clonotype was seen many times. This chain uses TRBV7-9 with TRBJ1-5; D unclear. CDR1 is SEHNR and CDR2 is FQNEAQ in the germline V gene (reference sequence). Trimming removed 3 bases from V and 4 bases from J, with 10 bases in between. The CDR3 is 14 amino acids. The CDR3 protein is CASSLDGFNQPQHF. CDR3 DNA sequence: TGTGCCAGCAGCTTGGACGGATTTAATCAGCCCCAGCATTTT. The variable domain in full, with the rest retrieved from reference TRBV7-9 and TRBJ1-5, is DTGVSQNPRHKITKRGQNVTFRCDPISEHNRLYWYRQTLGQGPEFLTYFQNEAQLEKSRLLSDRFSAERPKGSFSTLEIQRTEQGDSAMYLCASSLDGFNQPQHFGDGTRLSIL.

The chain has TRBV27 and TRBJ2-3; TRBD2 matches at 7 bases. This CDR3 region has 15 residues. V lost 5 bases to trimming and J lost 6 bases; unmatched junction nucleotides: 11. Looked up from germline, CDR1 is MNHEY and CDR2 is SMNVEV (reference sequence). The CDR3 region has the DNA TGTGCCAGCAGTGACCGGGACTACAAGTGGGATACGCAGTATTTT. Its translation: CASSDRDYKWDTQYF.

V is TRBV11-2 and J is TRBJ2-2; tentatively, D is TRBD1 (6 bases). The CDR3 extends over 18 amino acids. The germline V gene encodes CDR1 SGHAT and CDR2 FQNNGV. V was cut by 1 base and J by 6 bases, with 21 bases left in between. The CDR3 loop is CASSLGLGTLVVPGELFF. CDR3 DNA: TGTGCCAGCAGCTTAGGACTCGGGACACTCGTAGTCCCCGGGGAGCTGTTTTTT.

This clonotype was seen more than once but under ten times. This chain connects TRBV4-2 to TRBJ1-6; D is undetermined. CDR1 and CDR2 from the germline V gene are LGHNA and YNFKEQ. Trimming left V 1 base short and J 4 bases short, with 8 bases between. The CDR3 length is 15 residues. The CDR3 is CASSQGEGYNSPLHF. The DNA for the CDR3 is TGTGCCAGCAGCCAAGGTGAAGGTTATAATTCACCCCTCCACTTT.

The chain couples TRBV30 to TRBJ2-1; D gene uncertain. The V gene lost 2 bases and the J gene lost 7 bases, with 6 bases spanning the gap. Germline V gene data show CDR1 as GTSNPN and CDR2 as SVGIG (reference sequence). This CDR3 has 11 residues. CDR3 in DNA: TGTGCCTGGAGTCGGCGGAATGAGCAGTTCTTC. Its translation: CAWSRRNEQFF.

This clonotype has more than one count but fewer than ten. This chain links TRBV5-1 with TRBJ2-2, with TRBD2 identical over 10 bases. The length of the CDR3 is 16 residues. From germline, CDR1 is SGHRS and CDR2 YFSETQ. Trimming removed 0 bases from V and 3 bases from J; junction bases left unmatched: 2. The CDR3 loop reads CASSLASGGDTGELFF. The CDR3 nucleotides read TGCGCCAGCAGCTTGGCTAGCGGGGGAGACACCGGGGAGCTGTTTTTT.

The chain has TRBV4-1 and TRBJ2-4; D is uncertain. Per the germline V gene, CDR1 is MGHRA and CDR2 is YSYEKL. The V end was cut by 0 bases, the J end by 6 bases, with 9 bases between. The CDR3 runs to 14 residues. The CDR3 nucleotides read TGCGCCAGCAGCCAAGAGGCCAGGAGAAACATTCAGTACTTC. Protein product: CASSQEARRNIQYF.

In this sample, this clonotype turned up a few times. The chain is built from TRBV4-2 and TRBJ1-1; unclear D gene. Germline values: CDR1 LGHNA, CDR2 YNFKEQ. The CDR3 contains 13 residues. V was pared by 0 bases and J by 4 bases, with 6 bases between. This CDR3 reads CASSQDAATEAFF. DNA of the CDR3: TGTGCCAGCAGCCAAGACGCGGCCACTGAAGCTTTCTTT.

The chain carries TRBV12-2 and TRBJ2-2; TRBD1, the D gene given by the table, was not confirmed from the DNA. TRBV12-2 is a pseudogene. The CDR3 has 15 amino acids. As DNA, the CDR3 is TGTGCAATTACAGGGACCGATTCGAACACCGGGGAGCTGTTTTTT. It is translated as CAITGTDSNTGELFF.

This clonotype was picked up many times. V usage is TRBV20-1 and J usage is TRBJ2-1; 10 bases match TRBD2. The CDR3 totals 15 residues. Germline trimming cut 3 bases from V and 2 bases from J; bases unmatched to any gene: 4. Per the germline V gene, CDR1 is DFQATT and CDR2 is SNEGSKA (reference sequence). For the CDR3, the DNA is TGCAGTGCTAGGGGCAGCGGGGGGGCCTACAATGAGCAGTTCTTC. Amino acids: CSARGSGGAYNEQFF.

CDR3 DNA sequence: TGCAGTGCTACGGGACAGATCTATGGCTACACCTTC. This gives the protein CSATGQIYGYTF. This chain uses TRBV20-1 with TRBJ1-2; 7 nucleotides match TRBD1. The CDR3 has 12 residues. Per germline, CDR1 DFQATT and CDR2 SNEGSKA (reference sequence). Trimming took 4 bases from V and 4 from J; bases not matched to a gene: 3.

The gene calls are TRBV3-1 and TRBJ1-1; 7 bases agree with TRBD1. Unmatched junction bases numbered 4, after V lost 5 bases and J lost 4 bases. This CDR3 is 13 amino acids long. The V gene's germline CDR1 is LGHDT and CDR2 YNNKEL (reference sequence). The CDR3: CASSLTGPTEAFF. The CDR3 nucleotides are TGTGCCAGCAGCTTGACAGGGCCCACTGAAGCTTTCTTT. The full variable domain, its missing parts supplied by reference TRBV3-1 and TRBJ1-1, is DTAVSQTPKYLVTQMGNDKSIKCEQNLGHDTMYWYKQDSKKFLKIMFSYNNKELIINETVPNRFSPKSPDKAHLNLHINSLELGDSAVYFCASSLTGPTEAFFGQGTRLTVV.

The chain couples TRBV29-1 to TRBJ2-3; D is ambiguous. Germline V lookup: CDR1 SQVTM, CDR2 ANQGSEA. Between the trimmed V and J ends, which lost 0 bases and 0 bases, there was a span of 10 bases. This CDR3 spans 15 amino acids. Here the CDR3 reads CSVEDRGGSTDTQYF. The CDR3 nucleotides are TGCAGCGTTGAAGATAGAGGTGGAAGCACAGATACGCAGTATTTT.

V gene TRBV10-3 combines with J gene TRBJ2-1; 9 nucleotides match TRBD2. CDR1 and CDR2 (germline): ENHRY, SYGVKD. V shed 11 bases and J 5 bases; nucleotides not matched to a gene: 13. The CDR3 contains 15 residues. The CDR3 nucleotides read TGTGCCGTTACCGGGACTAGCCAGGGTAACAATGAGCAGTTCTTC. This sequence encodes CAVTGTSQGNNEQFF.

This clonotype showed up just a few times. This sequence joins TRBV12-3 or TRBV12-4 and TRBJ2-1; 10 nucleotides agree with TRBD2. Trimming cost V 6 bases and J 4 bases; bases outside gene matches: 9. The CDR3 contains 16 residues. CDR3 nucleotide sequence: TGTGCCAGCAGAGTAGGGCTAGCGGGAGATTACAATGAGCAGTTCTTC. Translating gives CASRVGLAGDYNEQFF.

The CDR3 bases are TGTGCCAGCAGTTACGCGGAATATAGCAATCAGCCCCAGCATTTT. Protein sequence: CASSYAEYSNQPQHF. V is TRBV6-5 and J is TRBJ1-5, with no clear D. The CDR3 is 15 residues long. CDR1 is MNHEY, CDR2 SVGAGI, per germline. The ends were cut back, 2 bases at V and 0 bases at J, with 8 bases in the middle.

This clonotype was counted a few times. This chain connects TRBV7-2 to TRBJ2-2, with no clear D. The CDR3 is 13 residues long. The germline CDR1 and CDR2 sequences are SGHTA and FQGNSA. V lost 6 bases and J 1 base, leaving 6 bases between the germline ends. The CDR3 region is CASRGWNTGELFF. The DNA of the CDR3 is TGTGCCAGCAGGGGTTGGAACACCGGGGAGCTGTTTTTT.

There are a few counts of this clonotype. The J gene is TRBJ2-1, the V gene TRBV20-1; the match to TRBD1 covers 9 bases. V shed 4 bases and J 5 bases; nucleotides not matched to a gene: 9. The germline V gene has CDR1 DFQATT and CDR2 SNEGSKA (reference sequence). This CDR3 region has 15 residues. CDR3 sequence reads: CSATLRQGGNNEQFF. The CDR3 DNA reads TGCAGTGCTACGCTCCGACAGGGGGGAAACAATGAGCAGTTCTTC.